Following are 2 T cell receptor beta chains from one sample sequenced in a study of shared clonotypes between healthy human individuals. Here immunoSEQ multiplex PCR was the method, and the copy in TCRdb shows in-frame clones only, minus some. The sample lists millions of clones; 85% to 95% were seen once. Sequenced: naive CD4+ T cells sorted from blood. Described subset: CD45RA+ positively selected. The source of these receptors is a man aged 18-30 years in good health.

The chain uses TRBV7-9 and TRBJ1-5, with 10 bases aligning to TRBD1. This CDR3 is built from 15 residues. The germline V gene encodes CDR1 SEHNR and CDR2 FQNEAQ (reference sequence). V lost 4 bases and J lost 3; bases outside the gene matches: 3. CDR3 in amino acids: CASSSGTGDNQPQHF. CDR3 DNA: TGTGCCAGCAGCTCCGGGACAGGGGACAATCAGCCCCAGCATTTT.

The CDR3 DNA sequence: TGTGCCAGCAGTAGGGACAGGGGAACTAGCTCCTACGAGCAGTACTTC. It codes for CASSRDRGTSSYEQYF. The rearrangement joins TRBV28 to TRBJ2-7; 10 bases are shared with TRBD1. The CDR3 runs 16 residues. Germline trimming cut 5 bases from V and 0 bases from J; bases unmatched to any gene: 7. Germline V gene sequence: CDR1 MDHEN, CDR2 SYDVKM.